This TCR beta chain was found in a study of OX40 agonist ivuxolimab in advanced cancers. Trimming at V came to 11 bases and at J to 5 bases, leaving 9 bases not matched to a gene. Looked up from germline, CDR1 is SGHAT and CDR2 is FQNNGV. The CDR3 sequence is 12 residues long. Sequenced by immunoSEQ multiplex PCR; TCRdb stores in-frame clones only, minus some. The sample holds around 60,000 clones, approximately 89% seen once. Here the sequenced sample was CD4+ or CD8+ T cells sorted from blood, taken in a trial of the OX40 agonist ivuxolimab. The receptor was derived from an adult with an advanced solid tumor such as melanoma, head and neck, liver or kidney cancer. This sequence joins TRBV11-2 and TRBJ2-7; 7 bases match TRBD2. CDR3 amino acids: CASGGSGDEQYF. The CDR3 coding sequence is TGTGCCTCGGGCGGGAGCGGCGACGAGCAGTACTTC.